Listed below are T cell receptor beta chains from one sample, sequenced in a study of CD8 T cells in ankylosing spondylitis. Via MiXCR, TCRdb re-called the 5' RACE reads, giving one row per CDR3 protein. The sample has over 450,000 distinct CDR3 sequences, roughly an eighth seen once. Sequencing was done on a sample of blood, either unsorted or a sorted T cell fraction (not recorded which). These receptors were collected from a male donor with ankylosing spondylitis. Both conserved end residues are part of each CDR3. The D gene is left open where the match is weak. The size field is filled for only some rows; it gives once, few, many or a size class.

CATSDYTTPGETQYF	TGTGCCACCAGTGACTATACCACGCCAGGGGAGACCCAGTACTTC	TRBJ2-5	TRBV24-1	NA	few
CASSLGTSGREGETQYF	TGTGCCAGCAGTTTAGGGACTAGCGGGAGGGAGGGGGAGACCCAGTACTTC	TRBJ2-5	TRBV12-3/TRBV12-4	TRBD2	NA
CASGLTLTGTVTGELFF	TGTGCTAGTGGTTTGACCCTTACCGGGACAGTCACCGGGGAGCTGTTTTTT	TRBJ2-2	TRBV12-5	TRBD1	NA
CASSPRQGIQPQHF	TGTGCCAGCAGCCCTCGACAGGGGATTCAGCCCCAGCATTTT	TRBJ1-5	TRBV3-1	TRBD1	NA
CASSLRDRSNEQFF	TGTGCCAGCAGCTTAAGGGACAGATCCAATGAGCAGTTCTTC	TRBJ2-1	TRBV7-8	TRBD1	many
CSANGQGLSYNSPLHF	TGCAGTGCCAACGGACAGGGTCTCTCCTATAATTCACCCCTCCACTTT	TRBJ1-6	TRBV20-1	TRBD1	NA
CASSFLGGGEQYF	TGCGCCAGCAGCTTCTTAGGGGGGGGTGAGCAGTACTTC	TRBJ2-7	TRBV5-1	NA	many
CASSPRLAGLYEQYF	TGTGCCAGCAGTCCCAGACTAGCGGGACTCTACGAGCAGTACTTC	TRBJ2-7	TRBV6-2/TRBV6-3	TRBD2	few
CASRGLPGGNQPQHF	TGTGCCAGCAGGGGGCTGCCAGGTGGCAATCAGCCCCAGCATTTT	TRBJ1-5	TRBV27	NA	many
CSARDWSIQNTEAFF	TGCAGTGCTAGAGATTGGTCGATACAGAACACTGAAGCTTTCTTT	TRBJ1-1	TRBV20-1	NA	many
CASSPDPGELFF	TGTGCCAGCAGCCCCGACCCCGGGGAGCTGTTTTTT	TRBJ2-2	TRBV7-2	NA	many
CASSLGGSDNEQFF	TGTGCCAGCAGTTTAGGAGGTTCGGACAATGAGCAGTTCTTC	TRBJ2-1	TRBV12-3/TRBV12-4	NA	many
CSARVPSGNDEQFF	TGCAGTGCTAGAGTCCCTAGCGGGAACGATGAGCAGTTCTTC	TRBJ2-1	TRBV20-1	TRBD2	NA
CSARGTSGRMANEQFF	TGCAGTGCTAGGGGGACTAGCGGGAGGATGGCAAATGAGCAGTTCTTC	TRBJ2-1	TRBV20-1	TRBD2	few
CASSSSGTDTGELFF	TGTGCCAGCAGTTCTAGCGGAACGGACACCGGGGAGCTGTTTTTT	TRBJ2-2	TRBV6-4	TRBD2	NA
CSVVGGTGELFF	TGCAGCGTTGTGGGGGGAACCGGGGAGCTGTTTTTT	TRBJ2-2	TRBV29-1	NA	NA
CARRTGNMNTEAFF	TGCGCCAGACGGACAGGGAACATGAACACTGAAGCTTTCTTT	TRBJ1-1	TRBV5-1	TRBD1	NA
CATSRAAGGTYNEQFF	TGTGCCACCAGCCGGGCCGCGGGAGGGACCTACAATGAGCAGTTCTTC	TRBJ2-1	TRBV24-1	TRBD2	many
CCARDSLAGGRGETQYF	TGCTGTGCTAGAGATTCCCTAGCGGGAGGGCGGGGAGAGACCCAGTACTTC	TRBJ2-5	TRBV20-1	TRBD2	NA
CASSIRELAYEQYF	TGTGCCAGCAGTATCAGGGAATTGGCCTACGAGCAGTACTTC	TRBJ2-7	TRBV12-3/TRBV12-4	NA	NA
CATRLMTSGTYNEQFF	TGTGCCACCAGGCTAATGACTAGCGGGACTTACAATGAGCAGTTCTTC	TRBJ2-1	TRBV15	TRBD2	few
CASSGLRGESQHF	TGTGCCAGCAGTGGCTTGCGGGGGGAGTCCCAGCATTTT	TRBJ1-5	TRBV12-3/TRBV12-4	NA	many
CASGLGAGSYNEQFF	TGTGCTAGTGGTTTAGGGGCAGGCTCCTACAATGAGCAGTTCTTC	TRBJ2-1	TRBV12-5	NA	NA
CASSVGGGRASDTQYF	TGTGCCAGCAGCGTAGGCGGCGGGAGGGCCTCAGATACGCAGTATTTT	TRBJ2-3	TRBV9	TRBD2	NA
CASSWRGRSYGYTF	TGTGCCAGCAGCTGGCGGGGGCGCAGCTATGGCTACACCTTC	TRBJ1-2	TRBV7-9	NA	few
CASSLFDRGQETQYF	TGTGCCAGCAGCTTATTCGACAGGGGGCAAGAGACCCAGTACTTC	TRBJ2-5	TRBV7-6	TRBD1	few
CATQTSTNEQFF	TGTGCCACCCAAACTAGTACGAATGAGCAGTTCTTC	TRBJ2-1	TRBV24-1	NA	few
CASSPQMRESEQYF	TGTGCCAGCAGCCCCCAGATGCGGGAGTCCGAGCAGTACTTC	TRBJ2-7	TRBV7-2	TRBD2	NA
CATGAATSETQYF	TGTGCCACCGGGGCGGCGACATCAGAGACCCAGTACTTC	TRBJ2-5	TRBV24-1	NA	NA
CSARGTAFYNEQFF	TGCAGTGCTAGAGGGACGGCCTTTTACAATGAGCAGTTCTTC	TRBJ2-1	TRBV20-1	NA	few
CASSLATGGYTF	TGTGCCAGCAGCTTAGCGACCGGGGGCTACACCTTC	TRBJ1-2	TRBV7-9	NA	NA
CASSDGAGYNEQFF	TGCGCCAGCAGTGATGGAGCGGGCTACAATGAGCAGTTCTTC	TRBJ2-1	TRBV10-1	NA	few
CASSLRDRTYNEQFF	TGCGCCAGCAGCCTCCGGGACAGGACGTACAATGAGCAGTTCTTC	TRBJ2-1	TRBV5-1	TRBD1	few
CASSFGWSSPLHF	TGTGCCAGCAGTTTCGGGTGGAGTTCACCCCTCCACTTT	TRBJ1-6	TRBV12-3/TRBV12-4	NA	many
CSASPLDRANEQFF	TGCAGTGCTAGCCCCCTCGACAGGGCGAATGAGCAGTTCTTC	TRBJ2-1	TRBV20-1	TRBD1	NA
CSDTQGNYGYTF	TGCAGCGACACCCAGGGGAACTATGGCTACACCTTC	TRBJ1-2	TRBV29-1	NA	NA
CVSSRLARYNEQFF	TGTGTCAGCAGCCGCCTAGCGCGTTACAATGAGCAGTTCTTC	TRBJ2-1	TRBV3-1	NA	few
CASSRGVLNEQFF	TGTGCCAGCAGCCGGGGAGTACTCAATGAGCAGTTCTTC	TRBJ2-1	TRBV5-6	NA	few
CASSLVGQIHTEAFF	TGCGCCAGCAGCTTGGTTGGGCAGATCCACACTGAAGCTTTCTTT	TRBJ1-1	TRBV5-1	NA	NA
CASSVRPGQDITEAFF	TGTGCCAGCAGTGTTCGACCGGGACAGGATATCACTGAAGCTTTCTTT	TRBJ1-1	TRBV6-1	TRBD1	NA
CASSLHREQYF	TGTGCCAGCAGTTTACACAGAGAGCAGTATTTT	TRBJ2-3	TRBV7-7	NA	few
CASSLALGLAGGEQFF	TGTGCCAGCAGCTTAGCTCTGGGGCTAGCGGGCGGTGAGCAGTTCTTC	TRBJ2-1	TRBV7-2	TRBD2	many
CASSDPNNYGYTF	TGTGCCAGCAGTGATCCCAATAACTATGGCTACACCTTC	TRBJ1-2	TRBV2	NA	few